The source of this T cell receptor (beta chain) is a study of response to subunit inactivated influenza vaccine (dated by TCRdb to between 2017 and 2018). For context, the study as a whole: Deep quantitative profiling of the T cell receptor repertoire was used in the study to follow responses to a trivalent subunit inactivated influenza vaccine.

The library relied on RT-PCR. The sequencer was an Illumina HiSeq 2500. TCRdb reworked the public reads: Q25 trimming with fastp, MiXCR clone assembly, productive beta chains retained. Entries that share a CDR3 protein sequence are merged under the most common genes and DNA. The sample profile shows more than 700,000 distinct CDR3 sequences; over 20% of them were found once. The ten biggest clones cover roughly a tenth of the sample. What the authors observed across the whole study: The authors proposed that each seasonal influenza vaccination may bring in only a limited number of new T cells.

The germline V gene (reference sequence) gives CDR1 as DFQATT and CDR2 as SNEGSKA. Taken from cysteine to phenylalanine, the CDR3 has 13 residues. Only CDR3 DNA remains: 39 bases, in frame from the first base. Unmatched junction bases come to 7, with V trimmed by 6 bases and J by 5 bases. As for this clonotype: What antigen it recognizes has not been identified. Base quality data are lacking; no much larger clone is found one base away.

The sequence was collected from a man in his forties or fifties who received an inactivated influenza vaccine. Donor details come from another sample of the same person, matched by shared clones. The sample was PBMCs from blood, taken 4 to 6 days after vaccination. The rearrangement joined TRBV20-1 to TRBJ1-5; 7 bases in between match TRBD1. The CDR3 here reads CSAKGQLDQPQHF. The DNA sequence reads TGCAGTGCAAAGGGACAGCTAGATCAGCCCCAGCATTTT.